The 2 T cell receptor beta chains reported below all come from one sample, sequenced in a study of T-cell reconstitution after alpha-beta-depleted transplantation in children. Preparation of the TCRbeta library was carried out with unique molecular identifiers. TCRdb reprocessed the PCR reads via MiXCR and lists one record per CDR3 protein. The data contain around 360,000 distinct CDR3 sequences, under 13% of them seen just once; the ten biggest clones take up 2% to 2.5%. Sequenced here: PBMCs from the stem cell graft donor, sampled from the stem cell graft. The receptor source for this set is a human donor who donated a stem cell graft to a child with acute lymphoblastic leukemia.

This clonotype was counted between two and nine times. This chain uses TRBV6-1 with TRBJ1-2; TRBD1 aligns across 10 bases. The CDR3 is 17 residues long. In germline, CDR1 is MNHNS, CDR2 SASEGT. The trim removed 0 bases at V and 4 bases at J, leaving 8 bases unmatched. The CDR3 here is CASSEALQGQGIYGYTF. For the CDR3, the DNA is TGTGCCAGCAGTGAAGCGCTTCAGGGACAGGGGATCTATGGCTACACCTTC.

In this sample, this clonotype turned up a few times. The chain couples TRBV7-9 to TRBJ1-1, with TRBD1 as a possible D gene (5 bases). Trimming stripped 0 bases from V and 10 bases from J, with 12 bases between. The CDR3 runs 13 residues. Germline loops: CDR1 SEHNR, CDR2 FQNEAQ (reference sequence). CDR3: CASSLAQFGGAFF. CDR3 nucleotide sequence: TGTGCCAGCAGCTTAGCGCAATTCGGGGGAGCTTTCTTT.